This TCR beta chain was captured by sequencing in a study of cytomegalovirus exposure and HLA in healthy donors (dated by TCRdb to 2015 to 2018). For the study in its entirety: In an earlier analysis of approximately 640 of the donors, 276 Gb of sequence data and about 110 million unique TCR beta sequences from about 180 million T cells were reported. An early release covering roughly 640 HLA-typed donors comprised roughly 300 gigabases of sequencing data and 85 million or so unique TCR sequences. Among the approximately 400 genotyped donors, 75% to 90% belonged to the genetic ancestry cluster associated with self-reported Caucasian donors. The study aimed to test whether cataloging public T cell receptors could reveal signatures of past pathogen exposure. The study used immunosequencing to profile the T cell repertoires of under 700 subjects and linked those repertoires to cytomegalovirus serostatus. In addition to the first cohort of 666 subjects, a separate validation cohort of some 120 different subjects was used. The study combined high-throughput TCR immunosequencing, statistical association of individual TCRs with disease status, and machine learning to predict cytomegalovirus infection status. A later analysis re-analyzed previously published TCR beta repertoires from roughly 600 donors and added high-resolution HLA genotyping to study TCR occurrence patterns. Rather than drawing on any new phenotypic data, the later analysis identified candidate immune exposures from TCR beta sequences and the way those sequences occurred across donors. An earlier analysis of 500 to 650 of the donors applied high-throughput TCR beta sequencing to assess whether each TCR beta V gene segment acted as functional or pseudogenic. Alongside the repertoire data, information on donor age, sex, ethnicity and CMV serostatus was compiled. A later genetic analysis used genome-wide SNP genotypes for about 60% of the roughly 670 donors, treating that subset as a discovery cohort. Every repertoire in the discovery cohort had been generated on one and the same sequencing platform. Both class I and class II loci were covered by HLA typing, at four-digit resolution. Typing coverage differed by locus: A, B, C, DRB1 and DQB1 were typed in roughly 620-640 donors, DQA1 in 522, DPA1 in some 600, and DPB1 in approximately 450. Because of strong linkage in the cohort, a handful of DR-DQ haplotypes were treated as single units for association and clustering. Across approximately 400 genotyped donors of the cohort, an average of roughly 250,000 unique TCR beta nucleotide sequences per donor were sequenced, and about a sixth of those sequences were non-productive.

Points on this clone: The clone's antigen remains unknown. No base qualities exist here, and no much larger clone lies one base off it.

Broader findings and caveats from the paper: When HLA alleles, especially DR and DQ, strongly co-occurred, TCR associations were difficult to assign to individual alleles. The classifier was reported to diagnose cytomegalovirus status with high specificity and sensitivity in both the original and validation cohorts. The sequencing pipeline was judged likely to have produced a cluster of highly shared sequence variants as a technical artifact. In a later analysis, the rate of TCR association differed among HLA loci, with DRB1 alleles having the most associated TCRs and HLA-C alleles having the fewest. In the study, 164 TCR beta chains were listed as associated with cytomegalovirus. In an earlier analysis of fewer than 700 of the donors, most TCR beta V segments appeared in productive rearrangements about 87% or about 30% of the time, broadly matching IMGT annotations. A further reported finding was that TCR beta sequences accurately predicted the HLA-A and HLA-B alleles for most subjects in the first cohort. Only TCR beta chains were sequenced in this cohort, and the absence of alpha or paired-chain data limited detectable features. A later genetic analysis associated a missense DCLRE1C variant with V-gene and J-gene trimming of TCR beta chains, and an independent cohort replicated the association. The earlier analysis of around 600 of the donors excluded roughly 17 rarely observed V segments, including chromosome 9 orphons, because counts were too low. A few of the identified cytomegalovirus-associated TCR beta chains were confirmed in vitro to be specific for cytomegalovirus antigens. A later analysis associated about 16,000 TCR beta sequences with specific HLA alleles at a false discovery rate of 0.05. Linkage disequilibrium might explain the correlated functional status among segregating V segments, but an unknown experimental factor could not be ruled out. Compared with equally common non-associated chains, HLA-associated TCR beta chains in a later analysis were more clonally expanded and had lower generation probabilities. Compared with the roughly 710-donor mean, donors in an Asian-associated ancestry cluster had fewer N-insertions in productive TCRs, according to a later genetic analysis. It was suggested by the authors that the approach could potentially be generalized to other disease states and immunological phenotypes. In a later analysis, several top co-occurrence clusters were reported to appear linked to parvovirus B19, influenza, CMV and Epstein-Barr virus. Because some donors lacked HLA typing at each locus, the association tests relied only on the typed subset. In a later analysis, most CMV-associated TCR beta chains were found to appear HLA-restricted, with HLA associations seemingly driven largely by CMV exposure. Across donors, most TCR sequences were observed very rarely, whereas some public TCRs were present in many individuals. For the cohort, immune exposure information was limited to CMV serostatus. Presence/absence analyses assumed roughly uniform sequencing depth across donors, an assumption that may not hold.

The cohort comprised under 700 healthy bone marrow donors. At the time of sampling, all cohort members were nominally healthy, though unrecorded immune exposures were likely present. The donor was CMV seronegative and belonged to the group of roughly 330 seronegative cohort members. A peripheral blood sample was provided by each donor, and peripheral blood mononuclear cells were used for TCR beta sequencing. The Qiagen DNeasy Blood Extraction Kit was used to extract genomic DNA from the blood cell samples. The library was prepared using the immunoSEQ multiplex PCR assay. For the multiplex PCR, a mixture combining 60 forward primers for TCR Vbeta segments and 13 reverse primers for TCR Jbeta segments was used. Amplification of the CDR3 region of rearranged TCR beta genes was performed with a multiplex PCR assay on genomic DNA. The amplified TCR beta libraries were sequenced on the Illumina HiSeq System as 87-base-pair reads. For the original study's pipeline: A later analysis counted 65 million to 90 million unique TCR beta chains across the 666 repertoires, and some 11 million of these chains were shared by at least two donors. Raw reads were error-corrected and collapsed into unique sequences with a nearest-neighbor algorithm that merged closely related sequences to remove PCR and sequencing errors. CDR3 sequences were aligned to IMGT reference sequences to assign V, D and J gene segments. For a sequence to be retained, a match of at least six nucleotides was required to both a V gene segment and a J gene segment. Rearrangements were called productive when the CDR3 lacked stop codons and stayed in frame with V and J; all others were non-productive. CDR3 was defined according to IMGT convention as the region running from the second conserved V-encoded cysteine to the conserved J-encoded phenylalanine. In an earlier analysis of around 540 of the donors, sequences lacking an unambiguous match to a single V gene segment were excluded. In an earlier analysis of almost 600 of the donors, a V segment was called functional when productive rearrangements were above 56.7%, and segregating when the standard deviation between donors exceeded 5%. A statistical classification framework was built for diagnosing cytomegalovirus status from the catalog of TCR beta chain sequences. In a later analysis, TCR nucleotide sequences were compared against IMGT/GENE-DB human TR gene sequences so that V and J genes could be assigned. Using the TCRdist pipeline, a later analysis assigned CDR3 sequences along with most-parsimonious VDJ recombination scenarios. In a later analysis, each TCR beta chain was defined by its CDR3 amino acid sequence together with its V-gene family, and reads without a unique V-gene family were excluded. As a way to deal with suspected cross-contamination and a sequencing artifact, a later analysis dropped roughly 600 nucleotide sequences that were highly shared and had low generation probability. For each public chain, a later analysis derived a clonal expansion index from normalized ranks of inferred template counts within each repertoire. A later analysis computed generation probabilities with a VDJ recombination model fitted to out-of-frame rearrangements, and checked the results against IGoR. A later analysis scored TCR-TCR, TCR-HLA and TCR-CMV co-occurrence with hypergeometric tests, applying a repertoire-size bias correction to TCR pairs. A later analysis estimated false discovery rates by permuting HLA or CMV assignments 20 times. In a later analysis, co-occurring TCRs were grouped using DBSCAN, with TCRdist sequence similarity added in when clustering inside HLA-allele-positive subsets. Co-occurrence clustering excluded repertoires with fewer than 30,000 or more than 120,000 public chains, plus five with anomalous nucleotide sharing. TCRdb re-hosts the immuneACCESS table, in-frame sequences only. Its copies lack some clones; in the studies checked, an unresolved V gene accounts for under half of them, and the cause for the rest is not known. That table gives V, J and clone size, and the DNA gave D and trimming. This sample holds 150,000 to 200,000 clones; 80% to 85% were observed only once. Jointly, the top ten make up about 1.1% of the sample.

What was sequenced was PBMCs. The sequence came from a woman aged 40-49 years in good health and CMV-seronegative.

CDR3 protein: CASSFAGGYTGELFF. The DNA sequence reads TGTGCCAGCAGTTTCGCGGGAGGGTACACCGGGGAGCTGTTTTTT. The sequence joins TRBV27 to TRBJ2-2; the junction holds 9 bases that match TRBD2. Compared with germline, V lacks 3 bases and J lacks 3 bases; bases without a gene match: 2. From a lookup of the germline V gene (reference sequence), CDR1 and CDR2 are MNHEY and SMNVEV. The CDR3 holds 15 amino acids from the cysteine to the phenylalanine. Of all the DNA, just the CDR3 is kept, 45 bases in frame from base 1.